Detailed here is one TCR beta chain. How the authors handled the data: Estimated nucleated cell counts came from reference gene primer amplification. Sequencing used immunoSEQ multiplex PCR; TCRdb keeps in-frame clones, though not all of them. V and J calls and clone size are those listed in that table; D and trimming were worked out from the DNA. Counted here are 69,000 or so clones, approximately 80% occurring once; the ten biggest clones make up 8% to 10%. The data are from a study of blood T cell repertoires in COVID-19. In the study overall: Acute and convalescent COVID-19 specimens originated in the United States, Italy and Spain. T cells, B-cell-depleted T cells, or PBMCs provided the cDNA or gDNA that served as material.

V lost 4 bases, J lost 6 bases, and 9 bases lay in between. Germline V gene sequence: CDR1 PRHDT, CDR2 FYEKMQ (reference sequence). This CDR3 comprises 12 residues. The chain combines TRBV13 with TRBJ1-2; D gene unclear. The specimen sequenced was peripheral blood. The receptor's source is an elderly woman with acute or convalescent COVID-19. CDR3 bases: TGTGCCAGCAGCTCCCGGGTGGATGGCTACACCTTC. Protein: CASSSRVDGYTF.